This TCR beta chain originates from a study of OX40 agonist ivuxolimab in advanced cancers. In the study overall: While on treatment, patients had intravenous ivuxolimab at 0.01 to 10 mg/kg every 2 weeks. General study results and limits: Expansion of clones was among the lowest in partial responders at 0.1-3.0 mg/kg. Dosing at 0.1 to 3.0 mg/kg was accompanied by clonal expansion of CD4+ and CD8+ blood T cells by week 6.

Patients who had autoimmune disease history or got systemic immunosuppression were left out. This CDR3 contains 18 residues. Germline-derived CDR1 and CDR2 are SGDLS and YYNGEE. V shed 0 bases and J 2 bases; nucleotides not matched to a gene: 5. The repertoire was sequenced with immunoSEQ multiplex PCR; TCRdb's copy has only in-frame clones and lacks some. The data contain 45,000 to 65,000 clones, about nine tenths of them singletons. Points on this clone: The antigen is undetermined.

The specimen comprised CD4+ or CD8+ T cells sorted from blood, sampled in a trial of the OX40 agonist ivuxolimab. The chain uses TRBV9 and TRBJ2-2, with 12 bases that match TRBD1. This receptor was taken from an adult with an advanced solid tumor such as melanoma, head and neck, liver or kidney cancer. In DNA, the CDR3 is TGTGCCAGCAGCGTAGTATCGGGGACAGGGGGCAACACCGGGGAGCTGTTTTTT. Translated: CASSVVSGTGGNTGELFF. Complete variable domain (other parts from reference TRBV9 and TRBJ2-2): DSGVTQTPKHLITATGQRVTLRCSPRSGDLSVYWYQQSLDQGLQFLIQYYNGEERAKGNILERFSAQQFPDLHSELNLSSLELGDSALYFCASSVVSGTGGNTGELFFGEGSRLTVL.